This T cell receptor (beta chain) came from a study of Ad26.COV2.S vaccination and SARS-CoV-2 variants. General study results and limits: Vaccine and placebo recipients had comparable breadth of non-spike TCRs. Reportedly, after vaccination the spike-specific CD8+ and CD4+ T cell responses displayed substantial breadth.

V gave up 3 bases and J gave up 2 bases; unmatched junction bases: 3. The CDR3 runs 16 residues. Looked up from germline, CDR1 is LGHDT and CDR2 is YNNKEL (reference sequence). Turning to this clone: Its specificity is not known.

Described treatment: approximately 18 received Ad26.COV2.S at low or high dose, single or two shots; 5 received placebo; per-sample allocation not given. Following the first vaccine or placebo injection, samples were taken on day 63. Ad26.COV2.S expressed prefusion-stabilized spike from the original Wuhan strain. Clones were sequenced by immunoSEQ multiplex PCR, and TCRdb holds only the in-frame ones, with some missing. The table has approximately 350,000 clones, around 82% seen once. This chain uses TRBV3-1 (or the pseudogene TRBV3-2) with TRBJ1-3, with TRBD1 matching over 11 bases. Sequences were derived from peripheral blood, sampled in a trial of Ad26.COV2.S vaccine versus placebo. This receptor was obtained from a person between 18 and 65 years old who received the Ad26.COV2.S COVID-19 vaccine or a placebo. This CDR3 is CASSQPGQGAGNTIYF. CDR3 DNA: TGTGCCAGCAGCCAGCCGGGACAGGGGGCTGGAAACACCATATATTTT.